One and the same sample provided the 30 T cell receptor beta chains below, sequenced in a study of Ad26.COV2.S vaccination and SARS-CoV-2 variants. Produced via immunoSEQ multiplex PCR; TCRdb's table is partial and in-frame only. Seen here are over 450,000 clones, about nine tenths observed once, and the top ten hold 1.7%. The treatment: about 20 received Ad26.COV2.S at low or high dose, single or two shots; several received placebo; per-sample allocation not given. Sampling happened 63 days after the first vaccine or placebo injection. The input for sequencing was peripheral blood, taken in a trial of Ad26.COV2.S vaccine versus placebo. The receptor set was obtained from a person between 18 and 65 years old who received the Ad26.COV2.S COVID-19 vaccine or a placebo.

As concerns this clone: The identical CDR3 is also encoded by other nucleotide sequences in the sample. The chain links TRBV3-1 (or the pseudogene TRBV3-2) to TRBJ2-1; D uncertain. The germline CDR1 and CDR2 sequences are LGHDT and YNNKEL (reference sequence). The V gene lost 4 bases and the J gene lost 4 bases, with 14 bases spanning the gap. The CDR3 is made up of 15 amino acids. The CDR3 spells CASSPRRSSYNEQFF. The CDR3 DNA reads as TGTGCCAGCAGCCCCAGACGCTCGTCTTACAATGAGCAGTTCTTC.

CDR3 in amino acids: CASSLGLAREQYF. The CDR3 DNA is TGCGCCAGCAGCTTGGGACTAGCGAGGGAGCAGTACTTC. This sequence joins TRBV5-1 and TRBJ2-7; TRBD2 matches at 8 bases. Germline CDR1 and CDR2: SGHRS and YFSETQ. The CDR3 has 13 residues. After removal of 0 bases from V and 7 bases from J, the junction contained 3 bases not matched to a gene. The whole variable domain, remainder taken from reference TRBV5-1 and TRBJ2-7, is KAGVTQTPRYLIKTRGQQVTLSCSPISGHRSVSWYQQTPGQGLQFLFEYFSETQRNKGNFPGRFSGRQFSNSRSEMNVSTLELGDSALYLCASSLGLAREQYFGPGTRLTVT.

The chain couples TRBV28 to TRBJ2-5, with 8 bases aligning to TRBD1. The J segment lost 4 bases and the V segment lost 2 bases, leaving 6 bases of the junction unmatched. Germline CDR1 MDHEN, CDR2 SYDVKM. This CDR3 has 15 residues. The CDR3: CASSLRQGMRETQYF. The CDR3 DNA reads as TGTGCCAGCAGTTTACGACAGGGGATGAGAGAGACCCAGTACTTC.

This chain uses TRBV28 with TRBJ1-2; D is unresolved. Germline lookup yields CDR1 MDHEN and CDR2 SYDVKM. Trimming stripped 3 bases from V and 6 bases from J, with 14 bases between. This CDR3 region has 14 residues. The CDR3 sequence is CASSLALASNGYTF. The CDR3 DNA follows: TGTGCCAGCAGTTTGGCCTTGGCCTCCAATGGCTACACCTTC.

V gene TRBV19 combines with J gene TRBJ1-2; 9 bases are shared with TRBD1. CDR1 is LNHDA and CDR2 is SQIVND in the germline V gene (reference sequence). V was clipped by 5 bases and J by 13 bases; unmatched bases: 11. The CDR3 contains 13 residues. CDR3 in amino acids: CASSERDRVFPTF. DNA of the CDR3: TGTGCCAGTAGTGAAAGGGACAGGGTCTTCCCCACCTTC.

The J gene is TRBJ2-1, the V gene TRBV6-6; D uncertain. CDR3 length equals 13 residues. V dropped 8 bases and J dropped 0 bases, with 8 bases sitting between them. Germline CDR1 and CDR2: MNHNY and SVGAGI (reference sequence). The CDR3 sequence: CASCVASYNEQFF. In DNA, the CDR3 is TGTGCCAGCTGTGTCGCCTCCTACAATGAGCAGTTCTTC.

This chain uses TRBV5-6 with TRBJ1-4, with D perhaps TRBD1 (6 bases). Trimming stripped 0 bases from V and 0 bases from J, with 18 bases between. The CDR3 is 19 residues long. Looked up from germline, CDR1 is SGHDT and CDR2 is YYEEEE. The CDR3 region is CASSLDNWQGSTTNEKLFF. In DNA form, the CDR3 reads TGTGCCAGCAGCTTGGACAACTGGCAGGGGTCTACAACTAATGAAAAACTGTTTTTT.

The chain carries TRBV6-6 and TRBJ1-4; D ambiguous. V lost 2 bases to trimming and J lost 10 bases, with 8 bases between them. Germline loops: CDR1 MNHNY, CDR2 SVGAGI (reference sequence). CDR3 size: 12 residues. CDR3 protein: CASSYPQGKLFF. In DNA form, the CDR3 reads TGTGCCAGCAGTTACCCTCAAGGAAAACTGTTTTTT.

The chain combines TRBV6-2 or TRBV6-3 with TRBJ2-1; 13 nucleotides match TRBD2. Germline values: CDR1 MNHEY, CDR2 SVGEGT. V dropped 5 bases and J dropped 9; count of bases not matched to a gene: 10. The CDR3 extends over 16 amino acids. In DNA form, the CDR3 reads TGTGCCAGCAGTCGACTACTAGCGGGGGGGCCCAGTGAGCAGTTCTTC. Protein sequence: CASSRLLAGGPSEQFF.

This chain links TRBV7-9 with TRBJ1-2; D gene ambiguous. V was cut by 4 bases and J by 2 bases, with 5 bases left in between. The CDR3 sequence is 12 residues long. Germline loops: CDR1 SEHNR, CDR2 FQNEAQ (reference sequence). This chain's CDR3 is CASSSENYGYTF. The CDR3 DNA follows: TGTGCCAGCAGCTCTGAGAACTATGGCTACACCTTC.

The chain uses TRBV15 and TRBJ2-6; D unresolved. V gave up 1 base and J gave up 0 bases, with 7 bases separating them. The germline CDR1 and CDR2 sequences are LNHNV and YYDKDF (reference sequence). CDR3 length equals 16 residues. The CDR3 nucleotides are TGTGCCACCAGCAGAGGATCGCACTCTGGGGCCAACGTCCTGACTTTC. Protein product: CATSRGSHSGANVLTF.

The rearrangement joins TRBV11-2 to TRBJ1-2; D is uncertain. V was shortened by 1 base and J by 2 bases, with 5 bases between the two germline ends. The CDR3 consists of 13 residues. Germline values: CDR1 SGHAT, CDR2 FQNNGV. The CDR3 region is CASSLVGNYGYTF. CDR3 bases: TGTGCCAGCAGCTTAGTAGGGAACTATGGCTACACCTTC.

The rearrangement uses TRBV6-6 and TRBJ2-7; perhaps D is TRBD1 or TRBD2 (6 bases each). The CDR3 covers 12 residues. V dropped 6 bases and J dropped 9 bases, with 15 bases sitting between them. Per the germline V gene, CDR1 is MNHNY and CDR2 is SVGAGI (reference sequence). This CDR3 is CASREKGEAQYF. CDR3 bases: TGTGCCAGCAGGGAAAAGGGGGAGGCGCAGTACTTC.

The chain carries TRBV6-5 and TRBJ2-3, with D maybe TRBD2 (5 bases). This CDR3 has 16 amino acids. V shed 4 bases and J shed 2 bases, with 16 bases lying between them. The germline CDR1 and CDR2 sequences are MNHEY and SVGAGI. Here the CDR3 reads CASSSQDSPHTDTQYF. CDR3 sequence (DNA): TGTGCCAGCAGTTCCCAGGACTCCCCACACACAGATACGCAGTATTTT.

The V gene is TRBV6-5, the J gene TRBJ1-2; D gene unclear. Germline values: CDR1 MNHEY, CDR2 SVGAGI. CDR3 length equals 13 residues. Trimming removed 6 bases from V and 1 base from J, with 9 bases in between. The DNA of the CDR3 is TGTGCCAGCAGACCTGACCTTAACTATGGCTACACCTTC. It encodes CASRPDLNYGYTF.

This chain joins TRBV10-1 and TRBJ1-1; 7 bases map to TRBD1. This CDR3 is 15 amino acids long. Germline values: CDR1 WNHNN, CDR2 SYGVQD (reference sequence). V trimming: 5 bases; J trimming: 5 bases; junction bases outside the gene matches: 11. CDR3 amino acids: CASSSDRWGNTEAFF. In DNA form, the CDR3 reads TGCGCCAGCAGTTCGGACAGGTGGGGGAATACTGAAGCTTTCTTT.

This chain links TRBV19 with TRBJ2-7; 7 bases align to TRBD1. The CDR3 length is 13 residues. J gave up 3 bases and V 4 bases, and 3 bases lay outside the gene matches. Germline-derived CDR1 and CDR2 are LNHDA and SQIVND (reference sequence). The CDR3 reads CASSRGQDYEQYF. The CDR3 DNA reads as TGTGCCAGTAGTAGAGGACAGGACTACGAGCAGTACTTC.

This clone appeared once. This rearrangement joins TRBV28 to TRBJ2-3; 10 nucleotides agree with TRBD2. V lost 5 bases, J lost 2 bases, and 7 bases stayed unmatched. Germline CDR1 is MDHEN and CDR2 is SYDVKM. This CDR3 has 16 amino acids. The CDR3 spells CASSPHLAGVTDTQYF. The CDR3, as DNA: TGTGCCAGCAGTCCCCATCTAGCGGGAGTCACAGATACGCAGTATTTT.

This chain connects TRBV7-8 to TRBJ2-7; D may correspond to TRBD1 or TRBD2 (6 bases each). The CDR3 loop spans 15 amino acids. V was pared by 1 base and J by 3 bases, with 13 bases between. The germline CDR1 and CDR2 sequences are SGHVS and FQNEAQ. CDR3 protein: CASSLVGGLIYEQYF. The CDR3 DNA reads as TGTGCCAGCAGCTTAGTGGGGGGCCTAATCTACGAGCAGTACTTC.

The chain joins TRBV28 to TRBJ1-4; no clear D. Trimming took off 6 bases at V and 4 bases at J, with 18 bases between the two ends. Germline V CDR1 and CDR2: MDHEN, SYDVKM. This CDR3 has 16 residues. CDR3 amino acids: CASRYSPRESNEKLFF. In DNA form, the CDR3 reads TGTGCCAGCAGATACTCCCCCCGGGAGAGTAATGAAAAACTGTTTTTT.

This clone was observed a handful of times. The chain links TRBV29-1 to TRBJ2-7; D is possibly TRBD1 or TRBD2 (6 bases each). The CDR3 sequence is 13 residues long. Per germline, CDR1 SQVTM and CDR2 ANQGSEA. Trimming stripped 4 bases from V and 4 bases from J, with 14 bases between. The DNA for the CDR3 is TGCAGCGTTGGATGGGGGGCTGCTTACGAGCAGTACTTC. It codes for CSVGWGAAYEQYF.

The chain links TRBV6-5 to TRBJ1-2, with D maybe TRBD1 (6 bases). The length of the CDR3 is 15 residues. Germline-derived CDR1 and CDR2 are MNHEY and SVGAGI. V was shortened by 7 bases and J by 0 bases, with 15 bases between the two germline ends. For the CDR3, the DNA is TGTGCCAGCATTCCCGGACAGAAAGCTAACTATGGCTACACCTTC. Translated, it gives CASIPGQKANYGYTF.

This sequence joins TRBV7-3 and TRBJ1-2; weak D call: TRBD1 (5 bases). The V end was cut by 0 bases, the J end by 7 bases, with 9 bases between. From germline, CDR1 is SGHTA and CDR2 FQGTGA. The CDR3 has 13 residues. As DNA, the CDR3 is TGTGCCAGCAGCTTAACTGGGGCAGCTGGCTACACCTTC. Its translation: CASSLTGAAGYTF.

Here the CDR3 DNA reads TGTGCCAGCAGGAACCGGGCGTATGAGCAGTACTTC. Its translation: CASRNRAYEQYF. This chain uses TRBV28 with TRBJ2-7, with no clear D. Germline CDR1 and CDR2: MDHEN and SYDVKM. V shed 6 bases and J shed 7 bases, with 13 bases lying between them. The CDR3 has 12 amino acids.

This chain uses TRBV30 with TRBJ2-7; the D is unclear. The CDR3 contains 15 residues. Trimming left V 1 base short and J 2 bases short, with 15 bases between. From germline, CDR1 is GTSNPN and CDR2 SVGIG (reference sequence). The CDR3 is CAWSGGWGEAYEQYF. In DNA, the CDR3 is TGTGCCTGGAGTGGGGGATGGGGTGAGGCCTACGAGCAGTACTTC.

The chain employs TRBV3-1 (or the pseudogene TRBV3-2) and TRBJ1-6; no clear D. Germline V gene lookup returns CDR1 LGHDT and CDR2 YNNKEL (reference sequence). V lost 1 base and J 13 bases, leaving 17 bases between the germline ends. The CDR3 sequence is 15 residues long. The CDR3 region is CASSQVFLTSVPLHF. CDR3 coding DNA: TGTGCCAGCAGCCAAGTTTTCCTCACCTCTGTCCCCCTCCACTTT.

The V and J genes are TRBV10-3 and TRBJ1-2, with no clear D. This CDR3 is 14 amino acids long. V lost 3 bases, J lost 2 bases, and 10 bases lay in between. The germline CDR1 and CDR2 sequences are ENHRY and SYGVKD. The CDR3 spells CAISDPRGNYGYTF. Written as DNA, the CDR3 is TGTGCCATCAGTGACCCAAGAGGGAACTATGGCTACACCTTC.

V is TRBV19 and J is TRBJ1-6, with 10 positions matching TRBD1. The V gene end was trimmed by 4 bases and the J gene end by 4 bases; junction bases not matched to a gene: 1. Germline loops: CDR1 LNHDA, CDR2 SQIVND (reference sequence). This CDR3 is 15 amino acids long. The DNA of the CDR3 is TGTGCCAGTAGTAGGGACAGGGGTTATAATTCACCCCTCCACTTT. This translates into CASSRDRGYNSPLHF. Full variable domain (remainder filled in from reference TRBV19 and TRBJ1-6): DGGITQSPKYLFRKEGQNVTLSCEQNLNHDAMYWYRQDPGQGLRLIYYSQIVNDFQKGDIAEGYSVSREKKESFPLTVTSAQKNPTAFYLCASSRDRGYNSPLHFGNGTRLTVT.

The chain links TRBV10-1 to TRBJ2-3; perhaps TRBD1 as D (5 bases). V lost 5 bases, J lost 2 bases, and 14 bases lay in between. The CDR3 is made up of 15 amino acids. The germline V gene has CDR1 WNHNN and CDR2 SYGVQD (reference sequence). CDR3 nucleotides: TGCGCCAGCAGTCCGACAGCTGGTGACACAGATACGCAGTATTTT. Protein product: CASSPTAGDTDTQYF.

The chain carries TRBV7-2 and TRBJ2-1; D not certain. Germline loops: CDR1 SGHTA, CDR2 FQGNSA. V was shortened by 5 bases and J by 4 bases, with 12 bases between the two germline ends. The CDR3 sequence is 14 residues long. The CDR3 region has the DNA TGTGCCAGCAGCCTGTTCACTGGATACAATGAGCAGTTCTTC. This codes for CASSLFTGYNEQFF.